This T cell receptor (beta chain) was sequenced in a study of patients and donors after allogeneic stem cell transplantation. The CDR3 runs to 15 residues. Trimming pared 3 bases from V and 0 bases from J, leaving 12 bases between. Germline assignment: CDR1 DFQATT and CDR2 SNEGSKA (reference sequence). Each CDR3 protein gets one entry after TCRdb re-called the RT-PCR reads with MiXCR. The sample has 900,000 to 1,000,000 distinct CDR3 sequences, approximately 19% seen once. J is TRBJ1-5 and V is TRBV20-1; a weak D match, TRBD1 (5 bases). Specimen: blood, either unsorted or a sorted T cell fraction (not recorded which). This TCR was sampled from a human donor who was either an allogeneic HSCT recipient or a stem cell or donor lymphocyte infusion donor (not recorded which). It is not recorded whose cells these are; they may come from a transplant donor. CDR3 residues: CSASLGDYSNQPQHF. The DNA for the CDR3 is TGCAGTGCTAGTTTGGGGGATTATAGCAATCAGCCCCAGCATTTT.